The clone carrying this T cell receptor beta chain was observed a few times. Its antigen is as yet unknown. These data are taken from a study of T cell repertoires in cytomegalovirus infection. Findings of the study overall: Summed frequency of public TCR beta families distinguished CMV carriers with the relevant HLA.

TCRdb reanalysed the reads using MiXCR and keeps one entry per CDR3 protein. Among approximately 990,000 distinct CDR3 sequences listed, under 40% were seen once. The source is a human donor in good health (CMV status not recorded). Some clones in this sample may be carry-over from other donors' samples. Here the sequenced sample was cultured CD8+ T cells from PBMCs, taken from culture after CMV antigen stimulation.

CDR3 amino acids: CASSYSGRENEQFF. CDR3 in DNA: TGTGCCAGCAGTTACTCCGGTAGGGAAAATGAGCAGTTCTTC. This chain joins TRBV6-8 and TRBJ2-1; D is unresolved. Germline CDR1 and CDR2: MNHGY and SAAAGT. Trimming shortened V by 0 bases and J by 7 bases, and 10 bases separated the two germline ends. The CDR3 sequence is 14 residues long.